Sequencing of this T cell receptor (beta chain) was carried out in a study of blood T cell repertoires in COVID-19. Looking at the study overall: Material from acute and convalescent COVID-19 was sourced from the United States, Italy and Spain. PBMCs, B-cell-depleted T cells, or T cells provided the cDNA or gDNA that made up the material.

V lost 8 bases, J lost 4 bases, and 9 bases stayed unmatched. The germline gives CDR1 MGHDK, CDR2 SYGVNS. This CDR3 spans 16 amino acids. Using immunoSEQ multiplex PCR, the repertoire was profiled, and TCRdb retains in-frame clones only, with some absent. The sample contains about 200,000 clones, about nine tenths of which appear only once. This sequence was found in a middle-aged man with acute or convalescent COVID-19. V usage is TRBV25-1 and J usage is TRBJ2-1; 12 bases line up with TRBD2. The sample comprised peripheral blood. CDR3 nucleotides: TGTGCCAGCGGGACTAGCGGGTGGAGGGGTTACAATGAGCAGTTCTTC. This encodes CASGTSGWRGYNEQFF.